This is a list of T cell receptor beta chains from one sample in a study of blood T cells in healthy people across ages. MiXCR, applied by TCRdb to the 5' RACE reads, yields one record per CDR3 protein. The repertoire holds some 1.4 million distinct CDR3 sequences, around 39% seen once, with 7.9% in the top ten. Source material: blood. These receptors were taken from a woman younger than 30 in good health. The CDR3 runs from the conserved cysteine through the conserved F or W. D genes are given only for firm matches. Part of the rows lack a size; the others show once, few, many or a class for expanded clones.

size,V,J,length,D,DNA,CDR3
few,TRBV6-2/TRBV6-3,TRBJ1-1,13,TRBD1,TGTGCCAGCAGGGGACAGGGCCACACTGAAGCTTTCTTT,CASRGQGHTEAFF
-,TRBV9,TRBJ1-1,12,-,TGTGCCAGCAGCGCCGCACACACTGAAGCTTTCTTT,CASSAAHTEAFF
-,TRBV6-1,TRBJ2-5,14,-,TGTGCCAGCAGTGAAGAGAGGGATACGAAGACCCAGTACTTC,CASSEERDTKTQYF
few,TRBV20-1,TRBJ2-1,14,-,TGCAGTGCCCCGAGGCTGGGATTCGACAATGAGCAGTTCTTC,CSAPRLGFDNEQFF
-,TRBV27,TRBJ1-1,14,-,TGTGCCAGCAGTTTCCGGGGGCTCGGCACTGAAGCTTTCTTT,CASSFRGLGTEAFF
-,TRBV29-1,TRBJ1-5,17,TRBD1,TGCAGCGTGGCATCTCCGGGACAGGGAAGGAGCAATCAGCCCCAGCATTTT,CSVASPGQGRSNQPQHF
few,TRBV27,TRBJ1-5,15,-,TGTGCCAGCAGTTTTGGCCTAAGGGGCAATCAGCCCCAGCATTTT,CASSFGLRGNQPQHF
few,TRBV27,TRBJ1-5,16,TRBD1,TGTGCCAGCAGGCAAGACGGGACAGGGTGGGATCAGCCCCAGCATTTT,CASRQDGTGWDQPQHF
few,TRBV15,TRBJ2-1,15,-,TGTGCCACCAGCCCTGGGGCTAGTAAAGACCATGAGCAGTTCTTC,CATSPGASKDHEQFF
-,TRBV6-1,TRBJ2-7,17,TRBD2,TGTGCCAGCAGCCGAACCCAGACTAGCGGGAGCTCCTACGAGCAGTACTTC,CASSRTQTSGSSYEQYF
few,TRBV7-3,TRBJ2-1,13,-,TGTGCCAGCAGCTTACGGGGAACGGGTGAGCAGTTCTTC,CASSLRGTGEQFF
few,TRBV19,TRBJ1-5,14,TRBD1,TGTGCCAGTAGTGTAGACAGGGTCAATCAGCCCCAGCATTTT,CASSVDRVNQPQHF
few,TRBV11-2,TRBJ2-7,14,-,TGTGCCAGCAGCTTAGATCATCTCTCCCACGAGCAGTACTTC,CASSLDHLSHEQYF
-,TRBV5-6,TRBJ2-7,16,TRBD1,TGTGCCAGCAGCTTGGAGGCGGGACAGGGGGCCTACGAGCAGTACTTC,CASSLEAGQGAYEQYF
-,TRBV6-1,TRBJ2-1,13,-,TGTGCCAGCACGAAGGACTTTATCGGGGAGCAGTTCTTC,CASTKDFIGEQFF
-,TRBV27,TRBJ1-2,15,-,TGTGCCAGCAGTTTTAAGTGTCAATCCAACTATGGCTACACCTTC,CASSFKCQSNYGYTF
-,TRBV18,TRBJ1-6,16,TRBD1,TGTGCCAGCTCACCAGGGACAGGGGCCGCTAATTCACCCCTCCACTTT,CASSPGTGAANSPLHF
many,TRBV29-1,TRBJ2-7,15,-,TGCAGCGTTGAAGGGGATGGGCAGAGTCCCTACGAGCAGTACTTC,CSVEGDGQSPYEQYF
-,TRBV12-3/TRBV12-4,TRBJ2-3,16,TRBD2,TGTGCCAGCAGTAGGGGGACTAGCGGGTTCACAGATACGCAGTATTTT,CASSRGTSGFTDTQYF
-,TRBV9,TRBJ2-2,13,-,TGTGCCAGCAAGGACAGGAACACCGGGGAGCTGTTTTTT,CASKDRNTGELFF
few,TRBV7-9,TRBJ2-3,16,-,TGTGCCAGCAGCTCCTTCACAGGCTTAAACACAGATACGCAGTATTTT,CASSSFTGLNTDTQYF
few,TRBV10-3,TRBJ2-7,12,-,TGTGCCATCAGTGCTAGGAGTAACGAGCAGTACTTC,CAISARSNEQYF
few,TRBV5-1,TRBJ2-3,15,-,TGCGCCAGCAGCTTGGACAGTTTTAGCACAGATACGCAGTATTTT,CASSLDSFSTDTQYF
-,TRBV7-9,TRBJ1-3,15,-,TGTGCCAGCAGCTTCTACTCGGGGGAAGGAAACACCATATATTTT,CASSFYSGEGNTIYF
-,TRBV4-1,TRBJ2-7,16,TRBD2,TGCGCCAGCAGCCAAGATCCCAGCGGGAGTTTCAATGAGCAGTACTTC,CASSQDPSGSFNEQYF
many,TRBV7-2,TRBJ2-3,11,TRBD1,TGTGCCAGCAGACAGGGGGATACGCAGTATTTT,CASRQGDTQYF
-,TRBV12-3/TRBV12-4,TRBJ2-3,16,-,TGTGCCAGCAGTTTAGCGCGCTGGGGGAGCACAGATACGCAGTATTTT,CASSLARWGSTDTQYF
-,TRBV4-2,TRBJ2-3,16,-,TGTGCCAGCAGCCAAGAATGGACAGCGCCCGTAGATACGCAGTATTTT,CASSQEWTAPVDTQYF
-,TRBV7-3,TRBJ1-2,14,-,TGTGCCAGCAGCTTAAGTGAAAGAAGCTATGGCTACACCTTC,CASSLSERSYGYTF
few,TRBV20-1,TRBJ1-4,16,-,TGCAGTGCTAGAGATCAAAGTAGGAGTCGTAATGAAAAACTGTTTTTT,CSARDQSRSRNEKLFF
-,TRBV3-1,TRBJ2-7,14,TRBD2,TGTGCCAGCAGCCGGTGGACTAGCGGCTACGAGCAGTACTTC,CASSRWTSGYEQYF
many,TRBV20-1,TRBJ1-6,16,-,TGCAGTGCCCTTGCGGGCCCCAGCTCCTATAATTCACCCCTCCACTTT,CSALAGPSSYNSPLHF
-,TRBV3-1,TRBJ2-5,15,-,TGTGCCTCGGGGCGTCTCTCAAGGTACCAAGAGACCCAGTACTTC,CASGRLSRYQETQYF
-,TRBV14,TRBJ1-3,15,TRBD1,TGTGCCAGCAGCCAAACCGGACAGGAAAAGGCCACCATATATTTT,CASSQTGQEKATIYF
-,TRBV30,TRBJ2-1,13,TRBD1,TGTGCCTGGGCGACAGGGGTCTCCTACGAGCAGTTCTTC,CAWATGVSYEQFF
few,TRBV29-1,TRBJ2-7,15,TRBD2,TGCAGCGTCGCACCGACTAGCGATAGCGACTACGAGCAGTACTTC,CSVAPTSDSDYEQYF
few,TRBV9,TRBJ1-3,13,-,TGTGCCAGCAGCGAAAGGGCTGGAAACACCATATATTTT,CASSERAGNTIYF
-,TRBV6-5,TRBJ1-2,12,TRBD1,TGTGCCAGCAGTCAGACAGGGGAAAGCTACACCTTC,CASSQTGESYTF
-,TRBV12-3/TRBV12-4,TRBJ1-3,12,-,TGTGCCACCGCAGGCTCTGGAAACACCATATATTTT,CATAGSGNTIYF
-,TRBV4-1,TRBJ2-1,18,TRBD2,TGCGCCAGCAGCCAAGATAATGGAATAGCGGGATTCCAAGAGACCCAGTTCTTC,CASSQDNGIAGFQETQFF